These 11 T cell receptor beta chains were sequenced from one sample in a study of Graves' ophthalmopathy and Graves' hyperthyroidism. Using RNA transcripts, the TCR beta CDR3 regions were amplified. HTBI primers served in a first-round RT-PCR, which a second-round multiplex PCR followed. One entry per CDR3 protein, called by TCRdb with MiXCR from the multiplex PCR reads. In the table there are around 170,000 distinct CDR3 sequences, under 40% of which are singletons. Material: peripheral blood. These receptors were obtained from a woman aged 40 to 55 with Graves' ophthalmopathy.

The chain couples TRBV6-1 to TRBJ1-2, with D unresolved. The CDR3 contains 13 residues. From germline, CDR1 is MNHNS and CDR2 SASEGT. V was shortened by 3 bases and J by 5 bases, with 10 bases between the two germline ends. CDR3 in amino acids: CASSETLLYGYTF. In DNA, the CDR3 is TGTGCCAGCAGTGAGACGCTTCTTTATGGCTACACCTTC.

This clonotype was counted ten times or more. The DNA of the CDR3 is TGTGCCAGCAGCCTGGGGACAGGGGTTAGCAATCAGCCCCAGCATTTT. It yields the protein CASSLGTGVSNQPQHF. This sequence joins TRBV7-8 and TRBJ1-5, with TRBD1 matching over 10 bases. The V gene end was trimmed by 5 bases and the J gene end by 0 bases; junction bases not matched to a gene: 4. Germline CDR1 SGHVS, CDR2 FQNEAQ. The CDR3 contains 16 residues. Complete variable domain (other parts from reference TRBV7-8 and TRBJ1-5): GAGVSQSPRYKVAKRGQDVALRCDPISGHVSLFWYQQALGQGPEFLTYFQNEAQLDKSGLPSDRFFAERPEGSVSTLKIQRTQQEDSAVYLCASSLGTGVSNQPQHFGDGTRLSIL.

This clonotype occurred once. This chain connects TRBV15 to TRBJ2-7; 10 bases agree with TRBD1. Germline CDR1 LNHNV, CDR2 YYDKDF (reference sequence). V trimming: 0 bases; J trimming: 2 bases; junction bases outside the gene matches: 4. The CDR3 consists of 16 residues. The CDR3 reads CATSRDAGQGAYEQYF. In DNA, the CDR3 is TGTGCCACCAGCAGAGATGCCGGACAGGGGGCCTACGAGCAGTACTTC.

This clonotype was counted only a few times. This chain uses TRBV18 with TRBJ2-7; TRBD1 agrees at 9 bases. The CDR3 runs 16 residues. Looked up from germline, CDR1 is KGHSH and CDR2 is LQKENI. Trimming at V came to 3 bases and at J to 3 bases, leaving 9 bases not matched to a gene. CDR3 DNA sequence: TGTGCCAGCTCACCCCAACCCGGGACAGGGTTCTACGAGCAGTACTTC. Encoded protein: CASSPQPGTGFYEQYF.

In its sample, this clonotype was seen many times. DNA for the CDR3: TGTGCCAGCATAGACGCAAGGGGGATTTCACCCCTCCACTTT. Residues: CASIDARGISPLHF. This chain uses TRBV6-5 with TRBJ1-6; possibly TRBD1 for D (6 bases). V shed 7 bases and J shed 9 bases, with 16 bases lying between them. Germline CDR1 MNHEY, CDR2 SVGAGI. This CDR3 contains 14 residues.

V and J are TRBV5-1 and TRBJ2-7; 8 bases are a match to TRBD2. This CDR3 has 15 residues. Germline V lookup: CDR1 SGHRS, CDR2 YFSETQ. Trimming took 4 bases from V and 6 from J; bases not matched to a gene: 12. The CDR3 protein is CASSARSGSLAEQYF. CDR3 DNA: TGCGCCAGCAGCGCCCGGAGCGGGAGTCTAGCCGAGCAGTACTTC.

The chain recombines TRBV6-1 with TRBJ2-7; perhaps D is TRBD1 or TRBD2 (5 bases each). The CDR3 is made up of 13 amino acids. CDR1 and CDR2 (germline): MNHNS, SASEGT. The CDR3 DNA sequence: TGTGAAACGCGCCGGGGCAGTGGCTACGAGCAGTACTTC. Its protein product is CETRRGSGYEQYF.

This clonotype has ten or more counts. CDR3 DNA: TGCAGTGCTAGAGATGAATGGGGTGAGAATTCACCCCTCCACTTT. Translated, it gives CSARDEWGENSPLHF. The V gene is TRBV20-1, the J gene TRBJ1-6; no firm D call. V shed 0 bases and J shed 7 bases, with 13 bases lying between them. The CDR3 runs 15 residues. The germline V gene encodes CDR1 DFQATT and CDR2 SNEGSKA (reference sequence).

Ten or more counts support this clonotype. The chain recombines TRBV7-2 with TRBJ1-5; D remains unclear. V was trimmed by 1 base and J by 4 bases, leaving 2 bases between them. The germline gives CDR1 SGHTA, CDR2 FQGNSA. The CDR3 length is 12 residues. Here the CDR3 reads CASSLDNQPQHF. CDR3 bases: TGTGCCAGCAGCTTAGATAATCAGCCCCAGCATTTT.

This chain joins TRBV28 and TRBJ1-2; D is uncertain. The CDR3 is made up of 16 amino acids. V was cut by 3 bases and J by 7 bases, with 21 bases left in between. The germline gives CDR1 MDHEN, CDR2 SYDVKM. The CDR3 loop reads CASSLPYSPGLSGYTF. In DNA, the CDR3 is TGTGCCAGCAGTTTGCCCTACTCCCCCGGATTATCTGGCTACACCTTC.

This rearrangement joins TRBV30 to TRBJ2-6; D unclear. Germline V lookup: CDR1 GTSNPN, CDR2 SVGIG (reference sequence). The length of the CDR3 is 13 residues. Trimming shortened V by 8 bases and J by 0 bases, and 8 bases separated the two germline ends. CDR3 sequence (DNA): TGTGCCCAACGAAACTCTGGGGCCAACGTCCTGACTTTC. Residues: CAQRNSGANVLTF.